The 8 T cell receptor beta chains given below trace back to one sample, sequenced in a study of blood T cell repertoires in COVID-19. The repertoire was sequenced with immunoSEQ multiplex PCR; TCRdb's copy has only in-frame clones and lacks some. Here the sample spans about 76,000 clones, under 95% being singletons. The source material was peripheral blood. Receptors originate from a human donor in a cohort sampled during active COVID-19.

This chain joins TRBV5-1 and TRBJ2-3, with TRBD1 matching 8 bases. Germline CDR1 is SGHRS and CDR2 is YFSETQ. There are 15 residues in the CDR3. The J segment lost 1 base and the V segment lost 4 bases, leaving 5 bases of the junction unmatched. CDR3 amino acids: CASSPPTGGTDTQYF. CDR3 DNA: TGCGCCAGCAGCCCACCGACAGGGGGCACAGATACGCAGTATTTT.

CDR3 region: CASSLGGLHQPQHF. The CDR3 coding sequence is TGTGCCAGCAGTCTTGGGGGGTTGCATCAGCCCCAGCATTTT. The rearrangement links TRBV2 to TRBJ1-5, with D possibly being TRBD1 (5 bases). The germline V gene encodes CDR1 SNHLY and CDR2 FYNNEI. Between the trimmed V and J ends, which lost 5 bases and 5 bases, there was a span of 13 bases. CDR3 length equals 14 residues.

V is TRBV7-9 and J is TRBJ2-1, with 12 bases identical to TRBD2. CDR1 and CDR2 from the germline V gene are SEHNR and FQNEAQ (reference sequence). V trimming: 6 bases; J trimming: 7 bases; junction bases outside the gene matches: 7. CDR3 length: 15 amino acids. Written as DNA, the CDR3 is TGTGCCAGCAGGACGACTAGCGGGGGTTTAAATGAGCAGTTCTTC. As protein: CASRTTSGGLNEQFF. The whole variable domain, remainder taken from reference TRBV7-9 and TRBJ2-1, is DTGVSQNPRHKITKRGQNVTFRCDPISEHNRLYWYRQTLGQGPEFLTYFQNEAQLEKSRLLSDRFSAERPKGSFSTLEIQRTEQGDSAMYLCASRTTSGGLNEQFFGPGTRLTVL.

CDR3 DNA: TGCGCCAGCAGCCCACAGACAGGGGGCACTGAAGCTTTCTTT. This codes for CASSPQTGGTEAFF. This chain joins TRBV5-1 and TRBJ1-1; 9 positions match TRBD1. Germline loops: CDR1 SGHRS, CDR2 YFSETQ. The CDR3 totals 14 residues. Unmatched junction bases numbered 5, after V lost 4 bases and J lost 4 bases.

The rearrangement links TRBV11-2 to TRBJ2-3; TRBD2 aligns across 8 bases. The V and J ends lost 4 bases and 6 bases, in that order; junction bases with no gene match: 9. CDR1 SGHAT and CDR2 FQNNGV come from the germline V gene. This CDR3 has 15 residues. CDR3 in DNA: TGTGCCAGCAGCTCTCTACTAGCGGTCGGGGATACGCAGTATTTT. Translating gives CASSSLLAVGDTQYF.

CDR3 DNA sequence: TGTGCCAGCACCGGGGGGGATTCCTACAATGAGCAGTTCTTC. This sequence encodes CASTGGDSYNEQFF. The gene calls are TRBV9 and TRBJ2-1; TRBD2 aligns across 8 bases. Germline trimming cut 6 bases from V and 1 base from J; bases unmatched to any gene: 3. The CDR3 covers 14 residues. From germline, CDR1 is SGDLS and CDR2 YYNGEE. Using reference TRBV9 and TRBJ2-1 for the parts outside the CDR3, the full variable domain is DSGVTQTPKHLITATGQRVTLRCSPRSGDLSVYWYQQSLDQGLQFLIQYYNGEERAKGNILERFSAQQFPDLHSELNLSSLELGDSALYFCASTGGDSYNEQFFGPGTRLTVL.

The chain couples TRBV27 to TRBJ2-5, with D maybe TRBD2 (6 bases). V lost 6 bases and J 0 bases, leaving 14 bases between the germline ends. CDR3 length: 15 residues. Germline V gene sequence: CDR1 MNHEY, CDR2 SMNVEV (reference sequence). The CDR3 coding sequence is TGTGCCAGCAGAGCGACCGCGGGGAACCAAGAGACCCAGTACTTC. Protein product: CASRATAGNQETQYF.

This clone is a singleton in its sample. This rearrangement joins TRBV28 to TRBJ2-7, with TRBD1 matching over 7 bases. Germline assignment: CDR1 MDHEN and CDR2 SYDVKM. This CDR3 has 13 amino acids. V lost 7 bases to trimming and J lost 2 bases; unmatched junction nucleotides: 5. The CDR3 coding sequence is TGTGCCAGCACTCGACAGGGACCCTACGAGCAGTACTTC. It is translated as CASTRQGPYEQYF. Using reference TRBV28 and TRBJ2-7 for the parts outside the CDR3, the full variable domain is DVKVTQSSRYLVKRTGEKVFLECVQDMDHENMFWYRQDPGLGLRLIYFSYDVKMKEKGDIPEGYSVSREKKERFSLILESASTNQTSMYLCASTRQGPYEQYFGPGTRLTVT.